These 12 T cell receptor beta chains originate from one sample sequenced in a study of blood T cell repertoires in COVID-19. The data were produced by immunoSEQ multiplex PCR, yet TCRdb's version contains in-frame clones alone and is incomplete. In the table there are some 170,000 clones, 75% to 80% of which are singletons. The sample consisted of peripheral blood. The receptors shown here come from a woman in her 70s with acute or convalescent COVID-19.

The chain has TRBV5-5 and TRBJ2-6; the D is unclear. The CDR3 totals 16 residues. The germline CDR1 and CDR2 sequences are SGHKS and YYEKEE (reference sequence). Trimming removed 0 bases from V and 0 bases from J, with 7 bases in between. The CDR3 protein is CASSLARVSGANVLTF. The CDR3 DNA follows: TGTGCCAGCAGCTTGGCCCGAGTCTCTGGGGCCAACGTCCTGACTTTC. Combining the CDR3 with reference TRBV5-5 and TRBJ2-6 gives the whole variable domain DAGVTQSPTHLIKTRGQQVTLRCSPISGHKSVSWYQQVLGQGPQFIFQYYEKEERGRGNFPDRFSARQFPNYSSELNVNALLLGDSALYLCASSLARVSGANVLTFGAGSRLTVL.

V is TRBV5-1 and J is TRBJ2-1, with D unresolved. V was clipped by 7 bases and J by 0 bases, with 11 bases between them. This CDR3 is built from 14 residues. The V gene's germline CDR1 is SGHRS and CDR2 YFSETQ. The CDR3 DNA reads TGCGCCAGCCAAGAATCCGGCTCCTACAATGAGCAGTTCTTC. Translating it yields CASQESGSYNEQFF.

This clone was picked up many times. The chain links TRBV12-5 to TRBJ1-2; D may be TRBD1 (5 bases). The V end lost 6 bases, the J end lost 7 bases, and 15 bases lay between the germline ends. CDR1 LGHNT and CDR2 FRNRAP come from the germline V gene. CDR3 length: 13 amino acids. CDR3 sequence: CASGQGQRGGYTF. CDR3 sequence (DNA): TGTGCTAGTGGCCAGGGCCAAAGAGGTGGCTACACCTTC. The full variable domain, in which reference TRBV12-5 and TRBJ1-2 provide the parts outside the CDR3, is DARVTQTPRHKVTEMGQEVTMRCQPILGHNTVFWYRQTMMQGLELLAYFRNRAPLDDSGMPKDRFSAEMPDATLATLKIQPSEPRDSAVYFCASGQGQRGGYTFGSGTRLTVV.

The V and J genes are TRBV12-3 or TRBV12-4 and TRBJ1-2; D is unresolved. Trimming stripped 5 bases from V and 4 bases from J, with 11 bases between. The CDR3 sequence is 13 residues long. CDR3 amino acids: CASSRGNTYGYTF. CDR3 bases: TGTGCCAGCAGTCGGGGAAATACCTATGGCTACACCTTC.

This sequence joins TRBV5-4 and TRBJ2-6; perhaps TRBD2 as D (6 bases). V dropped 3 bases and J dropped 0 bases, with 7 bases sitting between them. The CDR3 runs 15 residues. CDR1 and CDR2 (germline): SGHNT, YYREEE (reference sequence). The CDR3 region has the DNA TGTGCCAGCAGCTCAGCGGGCTCTGGGGCCAACGTCCTGACTTTC. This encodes CASSSAGSGANVLTF.

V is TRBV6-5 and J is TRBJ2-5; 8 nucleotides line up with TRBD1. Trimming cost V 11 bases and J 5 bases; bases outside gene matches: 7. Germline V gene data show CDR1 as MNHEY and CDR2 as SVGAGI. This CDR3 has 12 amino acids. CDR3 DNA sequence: TGTGCCGGTCAGGGGGCCGGGGAGACCCAGTACTTC. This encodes CAGQGAGETQYF.

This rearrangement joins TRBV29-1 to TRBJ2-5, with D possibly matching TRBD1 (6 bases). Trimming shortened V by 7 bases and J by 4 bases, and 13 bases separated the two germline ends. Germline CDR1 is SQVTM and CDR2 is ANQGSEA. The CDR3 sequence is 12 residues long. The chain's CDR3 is CSATGPRETQYF. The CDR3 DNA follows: TGCAGCGCCACAGGGCCCAGAGAGACCCAGTACTTC.

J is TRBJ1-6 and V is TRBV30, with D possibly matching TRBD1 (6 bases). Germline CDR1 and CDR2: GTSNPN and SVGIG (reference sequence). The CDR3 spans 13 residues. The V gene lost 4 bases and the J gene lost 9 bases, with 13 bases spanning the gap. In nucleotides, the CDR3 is TGTGCCTGGATGTCGGGGGGCGGTTCACCCCTCCACTTT. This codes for CAWMSGGGSPLHF. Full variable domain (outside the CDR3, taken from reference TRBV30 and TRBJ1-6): SQTIHQWPATLVQPVGSPLSLECTVEGTSNPNLYWYRQAAGRGLQLLFYSVGIGQISSEVPQNLSASRPQDRQFILSSKKLLLSDSGFYLCAWMSGGGSPLHFGNGTRLTVT.

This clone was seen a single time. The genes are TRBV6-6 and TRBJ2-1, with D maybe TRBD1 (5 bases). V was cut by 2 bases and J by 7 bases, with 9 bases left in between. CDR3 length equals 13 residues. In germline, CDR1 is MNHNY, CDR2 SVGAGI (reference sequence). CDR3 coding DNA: TGTGCCAGCAGTTACGATCCAGGGAATGAGCAGTTCTTC. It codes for CASSYDPGNEQFF.

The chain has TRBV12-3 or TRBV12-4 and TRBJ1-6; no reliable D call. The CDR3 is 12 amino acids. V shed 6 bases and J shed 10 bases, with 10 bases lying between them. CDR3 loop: CASSSVGSPLHF. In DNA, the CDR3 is TGTGCCAGCAGCTCCGTCGGGTCACCCCTCCACTTT.

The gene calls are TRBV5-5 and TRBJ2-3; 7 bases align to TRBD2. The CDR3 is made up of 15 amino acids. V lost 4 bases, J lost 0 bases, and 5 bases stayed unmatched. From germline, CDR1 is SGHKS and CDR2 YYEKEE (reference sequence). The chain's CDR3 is CASSRLSGSTDTQYF. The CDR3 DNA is TGTGCCAGCAGCCGTCTTAGCGGGAGCACAGATACGCAGTATTTT.

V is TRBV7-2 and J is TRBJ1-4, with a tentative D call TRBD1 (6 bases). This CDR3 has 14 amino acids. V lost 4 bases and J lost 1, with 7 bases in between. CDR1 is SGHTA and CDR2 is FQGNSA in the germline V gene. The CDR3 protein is CASSSTGTNEKLFF. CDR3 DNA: TGTGCCAGCAGCTCGACAGGAACTAATGAAAAACTGTTTTTT.